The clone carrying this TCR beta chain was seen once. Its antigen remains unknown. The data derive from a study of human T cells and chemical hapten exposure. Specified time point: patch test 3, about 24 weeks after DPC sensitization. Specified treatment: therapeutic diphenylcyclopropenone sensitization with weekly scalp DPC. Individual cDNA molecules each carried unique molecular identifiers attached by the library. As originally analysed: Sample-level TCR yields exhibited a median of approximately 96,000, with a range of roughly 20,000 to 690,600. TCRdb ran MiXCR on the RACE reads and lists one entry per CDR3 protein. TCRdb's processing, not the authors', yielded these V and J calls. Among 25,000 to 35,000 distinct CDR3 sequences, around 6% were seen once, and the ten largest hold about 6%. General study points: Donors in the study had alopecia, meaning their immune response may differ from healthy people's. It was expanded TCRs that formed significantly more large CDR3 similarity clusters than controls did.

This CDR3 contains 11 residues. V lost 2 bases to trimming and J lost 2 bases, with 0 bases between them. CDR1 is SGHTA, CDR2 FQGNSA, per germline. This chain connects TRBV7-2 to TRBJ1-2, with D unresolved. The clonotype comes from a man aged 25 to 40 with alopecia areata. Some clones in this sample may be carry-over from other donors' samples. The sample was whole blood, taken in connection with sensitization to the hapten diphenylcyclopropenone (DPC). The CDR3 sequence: CASSLNYGYTF. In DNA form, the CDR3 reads TGTGCCAGCAGCTTAAACTATGGCTACACCTTC.